The next 24 T cell receptor beta chains were all read from a single sample in a study of cytomegalovirus exposure and HLA in healthy donors. The study ran its PCR with 60 Vbeta and 13 Jbeta primers. Sequencing used immunoSEQ multiplex PCR; TCRdb keeps in-frame clones, though not all of them. Of 87,000 or so clones in the sample, 64% were seen once. Input material: PBMCs. The receptor source for this set is a man aged 60 to 75 in good health and CMV-seronegative.

This chain links TRBV6-5 with TRBJ1-2, with D hard to call. V shed 0 bases and J shed 4 bases, with 6 bases lying between them. The germline V gene encodes CDR1 MNHEY and CDR2 SVGAGI. The CDR3 sequence is 13 residues long. In nucleotides, the CDR3 is TGTGCCAGCAGTTACTCGAGTTTCTATGGCTACACCTTC. It translates to CASSYSSFYGYTF.

This chain joins TRBV28 and TRBJ1-6; 8 nucleotides match TRBD1. The CDR3 is 15 residues long. J was trimmed by 6 bases and V by 5 bases; bases with no gene match: 6. Per the germline V gene, CDR1 is MDHEN and CDR2 is SYDVKM. The CDR3 nucleotides read TGTGCCAGCAGTGGAGGGACAGGCGTTAATTCACCCCTCCACTTT. Encoded protein: CASSGGTGVNSPLHF.

The V and J genes are TRBV11-1 and TRBJ2-7; the match to TRBD1 covers 8 bases. Trimming at V came to 1 base and at J to 5 bases, leaving 10 bases not matched to a gene. The CDR3 runs to 16 residues. Per germline, CDR1 SGHAT and CDR2 FQDESV (reference sequence). The CDR3 loop reads CASSLVGQGAIHEQYF. Here the CDR3 DNA reads TGTGCCAGCAGCTTAGTAGGGCAGGGGGCGATCCACGAGCAGTACTTC.

This clone was detected only a few times. The V and J genes are TRBV13 and TRBJ2-3, with D uncertain. From germline, CDR1 is PRHDT and CDR2 FYEKMQ (reference sequence). V was clipped by 4 bases and J by 0 bases, with 2 bases between them. The CDR3 contains 12 residues. CDR3 DNA sequence: TGTGCCAGCAGCTCAAGCACAGATACGCAGTATTTT. This translates into CASSSSTDTQYF.

The chain has TRBV28 and TRBJ2-7; tentatively, D is TRBD2 (6 bases). This CDR3 is built from 16 residues. Germline CDR1 and CDR2: MDHEN and SYDVKM. The V end lost 4 bases, the J end lost 5 bases, and 21 bases lay between the germline ends. DNA of the CDR3: TGTGCCAGCAGTTCGCCGGCGGGAATGACGCGCCACGAGCAGTACTTC. It is translated as CASSSPAGMTRHEQYF.

The chain couples TRBV6-1 to TRBJ2-2, with D possibly being TRBD1 (5 bases). V was trimmed by 4 bases and J by 2 bases, leaving 11 bases between them. The CDR3 is made up of 15 amino acids. Germline V lookup: CDR1 MNHNS, CDR2 SASEGT. The CDR3 sequence is CASSGRVGNTGELFF. CDR3 nucleotide sequence: TGTGCCAGCAGTGGCAGGGTGGGAAACACCGGGGAGCTGTTTTTT.

The rearrangement uses TRBV19 and TRBJ1-1; 8 nucleotides line up with TRBD1. From germline, CDR1 is LNHDA and CDR2 SQIVND (reference sequence). The CDR3 length is 15 residues. The junction had 8 bases not matched to a gene; V was cut back by 6 bases and J by 2 bases. DNA for the CDR3: TGTGCCAGTAGCGATATACAGGGGGTAAACACTGAAGCTTTCTTT. This encodes CASSDIQGVNTEAFF.

This clone has just a few counts. The chain carries TRBV10-2 and TRBJ2-7; D possibly corresponds to TRBD2 (5 bases). Looked up from germline, CDR1 is WSHSY and CDR2 is SAAADI. V was shortened by 2 bases and J by 3 bases, with 8 bases between the two germline ends. The CDR3 length is 13 residues. DNA for the CDR3: TGCGCCAGCAGTGAGGAGGGAGACTACGAGCAGTACTTC. Translating gives CASSEEGDYEQYF.

This chain connects TRBV6-4 to TRBJ1-1; 7 bases map to TRBD1. CDR1 and CDR2 from the germline V gene are MRHNA and SNTAGT. The CDR3 has 13 amino acids. Trimming took 5 bases from V and 4 from J; bases not matched to a gene: 4. The CDR3 sequence is CASSSDRATEAFF. Here the CDR3 DNA reads TGTGCCAGCAGTTCCGACAGGGCCACTGAAGCTTTCTTT.

This clone was found once. The chain recombines TRBV7-6 with TRBJ2-3; 7 bases line up with TRBD1. V gave up 6 bases and J gave up 4 bases; unmatched junction bases: 7. Germline lookup yields CDR1 SGHVS and CDR2 FNYEAQ. The CDR3 extends over 14 amino acids. CDR3 DNA: TGTGCCAGCAGTCATGGGACAGTTTCAGATACGCAGTATTTT. This encodes CASSHGTVSDTQYF.

This sequence joins TRBV11-3 and TRBJ1-4; 9 positions agree with TRBD1. V trimming: 5 bases; J trimming: 8 bases; junction bases outside the gene matches: 9. CDR1 is SGHNT and CDR2 is YENEEA in the germline V gene. This CDR3 spans 15 amino acids. The CDR3, as DNA: TGTGCCAGCAGCGTCGACGGGACAGGGAGGGAAAAACTGTTTTTT. Translating it yields CASSVDGTGREKLFF.

The rearrangement uses TRBV27 and TRBJ2-1; TRBD2 matches at 14 bases. The CDR3 contains 18 residues. V dropped 5 bases and J dropped 2; count of bases not matched to a gene: 8. Germline V gene lookup returns CDR1 MNHEY and CDR2 SMNVEV (reference sequence). This chain's CDR3 is CASSPWTSGRNPYNEQFF. CDR3 nucleotide sequence: TGTGCCAGCAGTCCATGGACTAGCGGGAGGAACCCCTACAATGAGCAGTTCTTC.

V is TRBV28 and J is TRBJ2-7; TRBD1 might be the D (5 bases). CDR1 and CDR2 from the germline V gene are MDHEN and SYDVKM. This CDR3 is 15 amino acids long. Trimming took 6 bases from V and 8 from J, leaving 23 bases between them. The CDR3 loop reads CASSQDRSGSGKQYF. CDR3 coding DNA: TGTGCCAGCAGCCAAGACAGATCGGGTTCTGGAAAGCAGTACTTC.

This clone was picked up a small number of times. This chain uses TRBV30 with TRBJ1-4; 12 bases line up with TRBD1. The germline V gene has CDR1 GTSNPN and CDR2 SVGIG (reference sequence). With V trimmed by 2 bases and J by 6 bases, 10 bases remained unmatched. This CDR3 region has 17 residues. CDR3 sequence (DNA): TGTGCCTGGAGTCGCCCGGGACAGGGGGCTTTGGATGAAAAACTGTTTTTT. This translates into CAWSRPGQGALDEKLFF. The full variable domain, in which reference TRBV30 and TRBJ1-4 provide the parts outside the CDR3, is SQTIHQWPATLVQPVGSPLSLECTVEGTSNPNLYWYRQAAGRGLQLLFYSVGIGQISSEVPQNLSASRPQDRQFILSSKKLLLSDSGFYLCAWSRPGQGALDEKLFFGSGTQLSVL.

The J gene is TRBJ2-7, the V gene TRBV11-1; the match to TRBD2 covers 7 bases. The V gene's germline CDR1 is SGHAT and CDR2 FQDESV (reference sequence). V shed 1 base and J 7 bases; nucleotides not matched to a gene: 10. This CDR3 has 15 residues. Here the CDR3 DNA reads TGTGCCAGCAGCTTAGTTGTGACTAGCCTCGGGGAGCAGTACTTC. Protein: CASSLVVTSLGEQYF.

The chain combines TRBV5-1 with TRBJ1-1; 10 nucleotides match TRBD1. J gave up 3 bases and V 0 bases, and 5 bases lay outside the gene matches. This CDR3 comprises 16 residues. Germline V lookup: CDR1 SGHRS, CDR2 YFSETQ. The CDR3 region has the DNA TGCGCCAGCAGCTTGGGACAGGGGGCACCGTACACTGAAGCTTTCTTT. It codes for CASSLGQGAPYTEAFF.

CDR3 nucleotides: TGTGCCAGTAGTTCTCTAGACAGGGGGAACACCATATATTTT. This translates into CASSSLDRGNTIYF. The chain recombines TRBV19 with TRBJ1-3; 9 nucleotides align to TRBD1. The germline V gene encodes CDR1 LNHDA and CDR2 SQIVND (reference sequence). The CDR3 is made up of 14 amino acids. Losses at the gene ends were 5 bases for V and 7 bases for J; bases not matched to a gene: 6.

This clone was detected only once. CDR3 nucleotide sequence: TGCGCCAGCAGCCTGATACAGGGGACGAATCAGCCCCAGCATTTT. This codes for CASSLIQGTNQPQHF. The V and J genes are TRBV4-1 and TRBJ1-5; the match to TRBD1 covers 7 bases. In germline, CDR1 is MGHRA, CDR2 YSYEKL. J gave up 4 bases and V 4 bases, and 7 bases lay outside the gene matches. The length of the CDR3 is 15 residues.

The chain has TRBV11-3 and TRBJ2-5; a possible D gene is TRBD1 (6 bases). Germline V gene sequence: CDR1 SGHNT, CDR2 YENEEA. The CDR3 is made up of 16 amino acids. Trimming removed 5 bases from V and 5 bases from J, with 21 bases in between. CDR3 nucleotide sequence: TGTGCCAGCAGCCCACGACATGAGGGGGAGCGGGAGACCCAGTACTTC. Protein sequence: CASSPRHEGERETQYF.

This clone has a handful of counts. The chain is built from TRBV6-5 and TRBJ1-2; no clear D. This CDR3 spans 15 amino acids. V was trimmed by 6 bases and J by 4 bases, leaving 18 bases between them. CDR1 and CDR2 (germline): MNHEY, SVGAGI. DNA of the CDR3: TGTGCCAGCAGGGCTCCTATGGGCAGCCGCTATGGCTACACCTTC. As protein: CASRAPMGSRYGYTF.

The chain carries TRBV19 and TRBJ1-3; perhaps TRBD1 as D (6 bases). The CDR3 has 15 residues. Germline loops: CDR1 LNHDA, CDR2 SQIVND (reference sequence). Trimming pared 8 bases from V and 2 bases from J, leaving 16 bases between. The CDR3 sequence: CASDRTGTPGNTIYF. The CDR3, as DNA: TGTGCCAGTGACCGGACCGGGACACCTGGAAACACCATATATTTT.

This clone was counted only a few times. The rearrangement links TRBV7-9 to TRBJ2-7; 7 positions agree with TRBD2. The CDR3 extends over 14 amino acids. The ends lost 8 bases at V and 5 bases at J; junction bases unmatched: 12. Germline loops: CDR1 SEHNR, CDR2 FQNEAQ (reference sequence). In DNA, the CDR3 is TGTGCCAGCTCGCCTAGCGGACCGAACGACGAGCAGTACTTC. This translates into CASSPSGPNDEQYF.

This chain uses TRBV7-2 with TRBJ1-1, with 7 bases that match TRBD1. The germline V gene has CDR1 SGHTA and CDR2 FQGNSA. V dropped 5 bases and J dropped 3; count of bases not matched to a gene: 9. The CDR3 contains 15 residues. In nucleotides, the CDR3 is TGTGCCAGCAGCCCAGGGGGTTTTAGGGACACTGAAGCTTTCTTT. The encoded protein is CASSPGGFRDTEAFF.

This clone came up a few times. The rearrangement joins TRBV10-3 to TRBJ2-2, with 11 bases aligning to TRBD2. The germline V gene encodes CDR1 ENHRY and CDR2 SYGVKD. This CDR3 is 17 amino acids long. V trimming: 9 bases; J trimming: 4 bases; junction bases outside the gene matches: 13. Here the CDR3 reads CAMRSGTSGTLTGELFF. CDR3 coding DNA: TGTGCCATGAGGAGTGGGACTAGCGGAACTCTCACCGGGGAGCTGTTTTTT.